One and the same sample provided the 12 T cell receptor beta chains below, sequenced in a study of OX40 agonist ivuxolimab in advanced cancers. Here immunoSEQ multiplex PCR was the method, and the copy in TCRdb shows in-frame clones only, minus some. The repertoire holds 48,000 or so clones, 84% seen once, with roughly 1.1% in the top ten. Sample: CD4+ or CD8+ T cells sorted from blood, taken in a trial of the OX40 agonist ivuxolimab. Source of these receptors: an adult with an advanced solid tumor such as melanoma, head and neck, liver or kidney cancer.

A word on this clone: At one end, the junction sequence differs from germline, possibly due to a read error. The V gene is TRBV29-1, the J gene TRBJ2-3, with TRBD1 as a possible D gene (6 bases). This CDR3 is built from 15 residues. CDR1 and CDR2 (germline): SQVTM, ANQGSEA. In nucleotides, the CDR3 is TGCAGCGTTGATAGGCAGGGGACGGGCACAGGTACGCAGTATTTT. Translated: CSVDRQGTGTGTQYF.

This clone was detected a few times. The chain links TRBV2 to TRBJ1-2; D uncertain. The CDR3 sequence is 14 residues long. Trimming removed 6 bases at V and 2 bases at J, with 13 bases between. Germline V CDR1 and CDR2: SNHLY, FYNNEI. CDR3 in amino acids: CASRKGVQNYGYTF. CDR3 DNA: TGTGCCAGCAGAAAGGGAGTACAGAACTATGGCTACACCTTC.

The rearrangement links TRBV19 to TRBJ2-7; TRBD1 is a possible D gene (6 bases). Germline CDR1 reads LNHDA; CDR2 reads SQIVND (reference sequence). Trimming pared 3 bases from V and 5 bases from J, leaving 14 bases between. The CDR3 is 14 amino acids. DNA for the CDR3: TGTGCCAGTAGTATTGGCAGGGGAGTGAACGAGCAGTACTTC. Translation gives CASSIGRGVNEQYF. Combining the CDR3 with reference TRBV19 and TRBJ2-7 gives the whole variable domain DGGITQSPKYLFRKEGQNVTLSCEQNLNHDAMYWYRQDPGQGLRLIYYSQIVNDFQKGDIAEGYSVSREKKESFPLTVTSAQKNPTAFYLCASSIGRGVNEQYFGPGTRLTVT.

The chain recombines TRBV2 with TRBJ1-5; the match to TRBD1 covers 7 bases. With V trimmed by 6 bases and J by 4 bases, 9 bases remained unmatched. The CDR3 is made up of 15 amino acids. Per germline, CDR1 SNHLY and CDR2 FYNNEI. In nucleotides, the CDR3 is TGTGCCAGCAGCCCTCAGGGGGGGCCGAATCAGCCCCAGCATTTT. This encodes CASSPQGGPNQPQHF.

The rearrangement links TRBV7-9 to TRBJ1-2; 8 bases fit TRBD1. CDR1 SEHNR and CDR2 FQNEAQ come from the germline V gene (reference sequence). Trimming cost V 5 bases and J 3 bases; bases outside gene matches: 5. This CDR3 spans 14 amino acids. CDR3 sequence: CASSTGQGDYGYTF. The CDR3 DNA reads TGTGCCAGCAGCACAGGACAGGGAGACTATGGCTACACCTTC.

This clone appeared a single time. The chain is built from TRBV19 and TRBJ2-1, with no clear D. Germline V gives CDR1 LNHDA, CDR2 SQIVND (reference sequence). The CDR3 covers 13 residues. Trimming shortened V by 3 bases and J by 5 bases, and 8 bases separated the two germline ends. DNA for the CDR3: TGTGCCAGTAGTATTGTCTTGAACAATGAGCAGTTCTTC. Its translation: CASSIVLNNEQFF.

The chain employs TRBV18 and TRBJ2-3; D is ambiguous. CDR3 length: 14 amino acids. In germline, CDR1 is KGHSH, CDR2 LQKENI. V lost 4 bases and J 9 bases, leaving 17 bases between the germline ends. The CDR3 DNA reads as TGTGCCAGCTCACTGAATCAACCGGAAAGCACGCAGTATTTT. This encodes CASSLNQPESTQYF.

This sequence joins TRBV29-1 and TRBJ1-6; tentative D call: TRBD1 (5 bases). V was pared by 3 bases and J by 5 bases, with 11 bases between. The CDR3 is 14 residues long. Germline loops: CDR1 SQVTM, CDR2 ANQGSEA. CDR3 region: CSVEGDGNNSPLHF. The CDR3 DNA is TGCAGCGTTGAGGGGGACGGAAATAATTCACCCCTCCACTTT.

V usage is TRBV19 and J usage is TRBJ2-4, with a tentative D call TRBD2 (7 bases). V was cut by 4 bases and J by 0 bases, with 13 bases left in between. Per germline, CDR1 LNHDA and CDR2 SQIVND (reference sequence). This CDR3 is 16 amino acids long. The DNA for the CDR3 is TGTGCCAGTAGTAGAGGGGGGGTCCTAGCCAAAAACATTCAGTACTTC. Translation: CASSRGGVLAKNIQYF.

The chain employs TRBV28 and TRBJ1-3; D remains ambiguous. This CDR3 is built from 16 residues. Germline V CDR1 and CDR2: MDHEN, SYDVKM. V lost 1 base, J lost 0 bases, and 10 bases lay in between. CDR3: CASSLSTSRSGNTIYF. In DNA, the CDR3 is TGTGCCAGCAGTTTATCGACATCCCGCTCTGGAAACACCATATATTTT.

The genes are TRBV5-1 and TRBJ2-2; TRBD2 aligns across 7 bases. The CDR3 contains 14 residues. Trimming at V came to 7 bases and at J to 6 bases, leaving 9 bases not matched to a gene. Per the germline V gene, CDR1 is SGHRS and CDR2 is YFSETQ. The CDR3, as DNA: TGCGCCAGCTCCCAAGTGGCGGGGGCCGGGGAGCTGTTTTTT. Its translation: CASSQVAGAGELFF. The full variable domain, with the rest looked up from reference TRBV5-1 and TRBJ2-2, is KAGVTQTPRYLIKTRGQQVTLSCSPISGHRSVSWYQQTPGQGLQFLFEYFSETQRNKGNFPGRFSGRQFSNSRSEMNVSTLELGDSALYLCASSQVAGAGELFFGEGSRLTVL.

V usage is TRBV19 and J usage is TRBJ1-4; 10 nucleotides agree with TRBD1. Germline loops: CDR1 LNHDA, CDR2 SQIVND (reference sequence). V trimming: 3 bases; J trimming: 7 bases; junction bases outside the gene matches: 5. The CDR3 extends over 15 amino acids. The DNA of the CDR3 is TGTGCCAGTAGTATGAAGGGACAGGGGCCTGAAAAACTGTTTTTT. It translates to CASSMKGQGPEKLFF.